This T cell receptor (beta chain) was documented in a study of blood T cell repertoires in COVID-19. Study-level background: COVID-19 samples collected from the United States, Italy and Spain covered acute and convalescent phases. PBMCs, B-cell-depleted T cells, or T cells provided the cDNA or gDNA that made up the material.

This CDR3 comprises 12 residues. Germline V gene data show CDR1 as MNHEY and CDR2 as SVGAGI. V lost 6 bases to trimming and J lost 4 bases, with 4 bases between them. This clone was found once. As handled by the study authors: Estimates of nucleated cell counts were drawn from the amplification of reference gene primers. The assay was immunoSEQ multiplex PCR, and TCRdb's table has in-frame clones only and misses some. V, J and clone size were drawn from that table, and D and trimming were deduced from the DNA. In the table there are 230,000 or so clones, 84% of which are singletons. The receptor was isolated from a woman aged 40-49 years who had recovered from COVID-19. The V gene is TRBV6-5, the J gene TRBJ1-6; D gene ambiguous. The sequencing sample was made of peripheral blood. For the CDR3, the DNA is TGTGCCAGCAGGCGGTATAATTCACCCCTCCACTTT. It yields the protein CASRRYNSPLHF.